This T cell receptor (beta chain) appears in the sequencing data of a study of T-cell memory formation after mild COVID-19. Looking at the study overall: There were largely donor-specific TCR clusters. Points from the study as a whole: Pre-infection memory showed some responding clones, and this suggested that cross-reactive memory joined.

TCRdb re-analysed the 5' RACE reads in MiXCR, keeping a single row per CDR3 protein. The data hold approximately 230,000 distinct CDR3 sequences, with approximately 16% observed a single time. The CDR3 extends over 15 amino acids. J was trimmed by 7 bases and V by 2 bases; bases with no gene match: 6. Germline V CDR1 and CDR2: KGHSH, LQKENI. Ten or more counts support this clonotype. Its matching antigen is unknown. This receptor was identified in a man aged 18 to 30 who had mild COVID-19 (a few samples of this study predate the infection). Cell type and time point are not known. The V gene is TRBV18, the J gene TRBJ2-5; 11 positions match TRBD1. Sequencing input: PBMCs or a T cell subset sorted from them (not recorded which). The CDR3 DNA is TGTGCCAGCTCACCAAGTGGACAGGGGGCCGCGACCCAGTACTTC. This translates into CASSPSGQGAATQYF.